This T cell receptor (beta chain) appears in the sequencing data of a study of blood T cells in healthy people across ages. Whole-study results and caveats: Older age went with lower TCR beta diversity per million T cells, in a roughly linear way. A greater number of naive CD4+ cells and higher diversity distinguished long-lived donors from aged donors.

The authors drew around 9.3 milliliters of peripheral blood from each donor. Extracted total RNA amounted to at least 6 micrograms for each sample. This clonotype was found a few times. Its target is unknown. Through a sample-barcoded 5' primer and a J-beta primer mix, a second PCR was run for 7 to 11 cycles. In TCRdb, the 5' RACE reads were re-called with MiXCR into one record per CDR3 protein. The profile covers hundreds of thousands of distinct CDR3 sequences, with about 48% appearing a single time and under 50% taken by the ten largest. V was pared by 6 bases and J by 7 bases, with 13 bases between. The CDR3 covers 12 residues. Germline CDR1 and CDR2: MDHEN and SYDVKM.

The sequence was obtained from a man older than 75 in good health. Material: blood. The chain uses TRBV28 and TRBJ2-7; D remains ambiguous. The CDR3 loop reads CASSPGPREQYF. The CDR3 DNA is TGTGCCAGCAGCCCGGGCCCTCGGGAGCAGTACTTC.